This is a list of T cell receptor beta chains from one sample in a study of identical twins. TCRdb fed the 5' RACE reads into MiXCR, producing one record per CDR3 protein. The data hold around 670,000 distinct CDR3 sequences, with 5.5% to 7.5% observed a single time. The specimen was naive T cells sorted from blood. These receptor sequences come from a young man in good health. Both conserved end residues are part of each CDR3. A D gene is named only where the DNA matches it firmly. Clone size is not always given. Where it is, it says once, few, many or a class for expanded clones.

j_call,d_call,v_call,clone_size,cdr3_nt,cdr3_aa
TRBJ1-5,.,TRBV20-1,few,TGCAGTGCTAGCTTGGGGAACCAGCCCCAGCATTTT,CSASLGNQPQHF
TRBJ1-4,.,TRBV5-6,many,TGTGCCAGCAGCTTACGAGCGGCAACTAATGAAAAACTGTTTTTT,CASSLRAATNEKLFF
TRBJ2-1,.,TRBV10-3,few,TGTGCCATTGGGACCGACTCCCCGTTCTTC,CAIGTDSPFF
TRBJ2-7,.,TRBV5-5,many,TGTGCCAGCACCCCGGCTCTGTTCTACGAGCAGTACTTC,CASTPALFYEQYF
TRBJ2-3,.,TRBV3-1,.,TGTGCCAGCAGTGCCCAACAGGAACGCACAGATACGCAGTATTTT,CASSAQQERTDTQYF
TRBJ1-4,.,TRBV29-1,.,TGCAGCGTTGGAGGGGGGGCGGCTAATGAAAAACTGTTTTTT,CSVGGGAANEKLFF
TRBJ2-7,TRBD1,TRBV12-3/TRBV12-4,few,TGTGCCAGCACCCAGGGGGCCTACGAGCAGTACTTC,CASTQGAYEQYF
TRBJ2-3,TRBD2,TRBV5-1,few,TGCGCCAGCAGCTCCGCTGCTAGCGGGAGAGTCACAGATACGCAGTATTTT,CASSSAASGRVTDTQYF
TRBJ2-3,TRBD2,TRBV5-1,.,TGCGCCAGCAGCTTGGGCGGGACTAGCGCTAGCACAGATACGCAGTATTTT,CASSLGGTSASTDTQYF
TRBJ1-5,.,TRBV7-2,many,TGTGCCAGCAGCTACACAGGGAATCAGCCCCAGCATTTT,CASSYTGNQPQHF
TRBJ2-5,.,TRBV9,few,TGTGCCAGCAGCGTAGATTTTCAGGGCGGGGAGACCCAGTACTTC,CASSVDFQGGETQYF
TRBJ2-1,TRBD2,TRBV12-3/TRBV12-4,many,TGTGCCAGCACAACATGGGGGGGGAAAGACAATGAGCAGTTCTTC,CASTTWGGKDNEQFF
TRBJ1-2,TRBD1,TRBV30,few,TGTGCCTGGGGGACAGGATCGGGCTACTATGGCTACACCTTC,CAWGTGSGYYGYTF
TRBJ2-7,TRBD1,TRBV7-3,many,TGTGCCAGCAGTCTAGGGGGACAGCGGTCCTACGAGCAGTACTTC,CASSLGGQRSYEQYF
TRBJ2-1,.,TRBV3-1,.,TGTGCCAGCAGCCAAGATATCCCTCGGGGTGTCTACAATGAGCAGTTCTTC,CASSQDIPRGVYNEQFF
TRBJ2-1,TRBD2,TRBV5-1,.,TGCGCCAGCAGCTTGGAAATGACTAGCGGCTACAATGAGCAGTTCTTC,CASSLEMTSGYNEQFF
TRBJ2-1,TRBD2,TRBV10-3,many,TGTGCCATCGGACTAGCGGAGTGGGCTAGGGATGAGCAGTTCTTC,CAIGLAEWARDEQFF
TRBJ1-6,.,TRBV10-3,many,TGTGCCATCAGGGGCCCCAGGGCGGATTCACCCCTCCACTTT,CAIRGPRADSPLHF
TRBJ1-1,TRBD1,TRBV7-2,few,TGTGCCAGCAGCTTAGCACAGGGGGTTGAAGCTTTCTTT,CASSLAQGVEAFF
TRBJ1-4,.,TRBV19,few,TGTGCCAGTAGTGGCCCCGGGACGGTGTCGGAAAAACTGTTTTTT,CASSGPGTVSEKLFF
TRBJ2-3,.,TRBV5-1,many,TGCGCCAGCAGCTTGGTCGGAGCTAACACAGATACGCAGTATTTT,CASSLVGANTDTQYF
TRBJ1-5,.,TRBV27,many,TGTGCCAGCAGTTCACAGGAGGATAGCAATCAGCCCCAGCATTTT,CASSSQEDSNQPQHF
TRBJ2-2,.,TRBV2,few,TGTGCCACCCAACAGGGGAACACCGGGGAGCTGTTTTTT,CATQQGNTGELFF
TRBJ2-3,.,TRBV6-5,many,TGTGCCAGCAGTTACGTGGGACAGGCCGGGGGGGATACGCAGTATTTT,CASSYVGQAGGDTQYF
TRBJ1-1,TRBD1,TRBV24-1,few,TGTGCCACCAGTGACTCGACAGGGAAAGAAGCTTTCTTT,CATSDSTGKEAFF
TRBJ2-7,.,TRBV9,few,TGTGCCAGCAGCGCCCCCTCCTCAGCCTACGAGCAGTACTTC,CASSAPSSAYEQYF
TRBJ2-3,.,TRBV12-3/TRBV12-4,many,TGTGCCAGCAGTTTTCATTTGGGGAGTCGGACAGATACGCAGTATTTT,CASSFHLGSRTDTQYF
TRBJ2-7,.,TRBV6-5,.,TGTGCCAGCAGTTGGCAGGGGATTAATACGGGCCGCTACGAGCAGTACTTC,CASSWQGINTGRYEQYF
TRBJ2-4,.,TRBV10-3,many,TGTGCCATCAGTGAAAGTGGACAGTTGGACATTCAGTACTTC,CAISESGQLDIQYF
TRBJ2-5,TRBD2,TRBV20-1,many,TGCAGTGCTAGAACTACTAGCGTCTCAGAGACCCAGTACTTC,CSARTTSVSETQYF
TRBJ2-7,.,TRBV5-1,few,TGCGCCAGCAGCTTGGTAGCGGACTACGAGCAGTACTTC,CASSLVADYEQYF
TRBJ2-4,TRBD1,TRBV12-3/TRBV12-4,many,TGTGCCAGCAGCCGGAGGGGGACAGGCAAAAACATTCAGTACTTC,CASSRRGTGKNIQYF
TRBJ2-5,TRBD2,TRBV18,many,TGTGCCAGCAGCCCGGGAGGACAAGAGACCCAGTACTTC,CASSPGGQETQYF
TRBJ2-7,.,TRBV29-1,many,TGCAGCGTTTTAGAGAGGGGGGGGAACTACGAGCAGTACTTC,CSVLERGGNYEQYF
TRBJ2-1,TRBD2,TRBV12-3/TRBV12-4,many,TGTGCCAGCAGTTTAATGGTAGCGGGAGGTAATGAGCAGTTCTTC,CASSLMVAGGNEQFF
TRBJ2-7,.,TRBV5-4,.,TGTGCCAGCAGCTTTATGTCTGGTCGCGAGCAGTACTTC,CASSFMSGREQYF
TRBJ2-1,.,TRBV21-1,.,TGTGCCAGCAGCAGGGCACTCAGGAGGAACAATGAGCAGTTCTTC,CASSRALRRNNEQFF
TRBJ1-1,.,TRBV5-1,many,TGCGCCAGCAGCGTAACAGGCCTGAACACTGAAGCTTTCTTT,CASSVTGLNTEAFF
TRBJ1-3,.,TRBV10-3,.,TGTGCCATCAGTGAGTCTTCAGGGTACCTTGGAAACACCATATATTTT,CAISESSGYLGNTIYF
TRBJ2-5,.,TRBV4-2,many,TGTGCCAGCAGCCAAGAGTGGGACGGCTGGGGAGGGACCCAGTACTTC,CASSQEWDGWGGTQYF
TRBJ2-1,.,TRBV29-1,.,TGCAGCGTTGAGCGCCTAGCGACCTACAATGAGCAGTTCTTC,CSVERLATYNEQFF
TRBJ2-3,.,TRBV3-1,few,TGTGCCAGCAGCTCCGCCGGTCCCGATACGCAGTATTTT,CASSSAGPDTQYF
TRBJ2-1,.,TRBV11-3,many,TGTGCCAGCAGCTACATCTCCCACCCTGAGCAGTTCTTC,CASSYISHPEQFF
TRBJ2-7,.,TRBV7-6,.,TGTGCCAGCAGCCAGGGGACGGAGAGCGAGCAGTACTTC,CASSQGTESEQYF
TRBJ2-7,TRBD1,TRBV25-1,few,TGTGCCAGCAGTGGTCTCGGGACAGGGGAATTTCCGAGCTCCTACGAGCAGTACTTC,CASSGLGTGEFPSSYEQYF
TRBJ2-3,TRBD1,TRBV6-2/TRBV6-3,.,TGTGCCAGCACCGCGACAGGGAAAATGGGAGATACGCAGTATTTT,CASTATGKMGDTQYF
TRBJ2-5,.,TRBV7-9,few,TGTGCCAGCAGCCCGTCCGGGGACGAGACCCAGTACTTC,CASSPSGDETQYF
TRBJ1-1,.,TRBV4-2,few,TGTGCCAGCAGCCAAGATCCCCGGGACGCAGTGAACACTGAAGCTTTCTTT,CASSQDPRDAVNTEAFF
TRBJ2-3,.,TRBV7-2,many,TGTGCCAGCAGCCTCCGACAGTTTACTAATACGCAGTATTTT,CASSLRQFTNTQYF
TRBJ1-5,TRBD1,TRBV4-2,many,TGTGCCAGCAGCCAAGAACCCGGGACAGATAGCAATCAGCCCCAGCATTTT,CASSQEPGTDSNQPQHF
TRBJ2-7,TRBD2,TRBV6-2/TRBV6-3,.,TGTGCCAGCAGTTACCCAGCGGGAGGCCGCCGCGAGCAGTACTTC,CASSYPAGGRREQYF
TRBJ2-5,TRBD2,TRBV7-7,few,TGTGCCAGCAGCTCCGAAACGACTAGCGGAGCCCGGGGGGCCCAGTACTTC,CASSSETTSGARGAQYF
TRBJ1-1,.,TRBV12-3/TRBV12-4,many,TGTGCCAGCAGCACAGGGCCCCCCACTGAAGCTTTCTTT,CASSTGPPTEAFF